The next 9 T cell receptor beta chains were all read from a single sample in a study of T-cell reconstitution after alpha-beta-depleted transplantation in children. Library preparation (for TCRbeta) was performed with unique molecular identifiers. TCRdb ran MiXCR on the PCR reads and lists one entry per CDR3 protein. The repertoire includes some 490,000 distinct CDR3 sequences, around 13% of them detected once, and more than 5.5% sits in the top ten. Sample: PBMCs from the stem cell graft donor, taken from the stem cell graft. The receptors come from a human donor who donated a stem cell graft to a child with combined immunodeficiency.

This clonotype has ten or more counts. The V call is TRBV12-3 or TRBV12-4, the J call TRBJ1-5; tentatively, D is TRBD1 (6 bases). The CDR3 has 15 residues. With 4 bases removed from V and 7 bases from J, the gap between germline ends came to 17 bases. The CDR3 DNA reads TGTGCCAGCAGTTGGACAGCGTATGGTGGACAGCCCCAGCATTTT. Translating it yields CASSWTAYGGQPQHF.

The chain links TRBV11-2 to TRBJ1-6; D uncertain. Trimming pared 0 bases from V and 3 bases from J, leaving 18 bases between. Germline CDR1 reads SGHAT; CDR2 reads FQNNGV. This CDR3 spans 19 amino acids. CDR3 sequence reads: CASSLENGPIVNYNSPLHF. CDR3 DNA: TGTGCCAGCAGCTTAGAAAACGGCCCCATAGTTAACTATAATTCACCCCTCCACTTT.

The V and J genes are TRBV12-3 or TRBV12-4 and TRBJ2-7; perhaps TRBD2 as D (5 bases). V was shortened by 6 bases and J by 9 bases, with 21 bases between the two germline ends. The CDR3 has 14 residues. The CDR3 DNA sequence: TGTGCCAGCAGAGAAACCCGCCGAGGAGGAGGGCAGTACTTC. This encodes CASRETRRGGGQYF.

Only a few counts were recorded for this clonotype. This chain uses TRBV5-1 with TRBJ2-2; a weak D match, TRBD2 (5 bases). The germline V and J ends were trimmed by 2 bases and 13 bases, with 18 bases remaining between them. Germline V gene lookup returns CDR1 SGHRS and CDR2 YFSETQ. The CDR3 length is 14 residues. CDR3 region: CASSFDTDSAGLFF. In DNA form, the CDR3 reads TGCGCCAGCAGCTTTGATACTGACTCGGCGGGGCTGTTTTTT.

V is TRBV7-8 and J is TRBJ1-1; TRBD1 is a possible D gene (6 bases). CDR3 length equals 16 residues. The germline gives CDR1 SGHVS, CDR2 FQNEAQ. Trimming took off 6 bases at V and 4 bases at J, with 21 bases between the two ends. Written as DNA, the CDR3 is TGTGCCAGCAGGCAAACGGGGGGGCGGCTCGGCACTGAAGCTTTCTTT. Protein product: CASRQTGGRLGTEAFF.

This clonotype showed up just a few times. The genes are TRBV11-2 and TRBJ2-7, with D perhaps TRBD2 (5 bases). CDR3 length equals 15 residues. Germline CDR1 SGHAT, CDR2 FQNNGV. Between the trimmed V and J ends, which lost 3 bases and 0 bases, there was a span of 12 bases. DNA of the CDR3: TGTGCCAGCAGCTTCCCCGGACTGAGCTCCTACGAGCAGTACTTC. Translated: CASSFPGLSSYEQYF.

This clonotype showed up just a few times. The chain uses TRBV6-5 and TRBJ1-3; D unresolved. Germline CDR1 and CDR2: MNHEY and SVGAGI. The V end lost 4 bases, the J end lost 3 bases, and 25 bases lay between the germline ends. This CDR3 is 19 amino acids long. The CDR3 loop reads CASSSSGISTSRGGNTIYF. For the CDR3, the DNA is TGTGCCAGCAGTTCTTCCGGGATTTCGACATCACGGGGTGGAAACACCATATATTTT.

This chain joins TRBV12-3 or TRBV12-4 and TRBJ1-4; 11 bases align to TRBD1. The CDR3 length is 17 residues. The J segment lost 3 bases and the V segment lost 6 bases, leaving 9 bases of the junction unmatched. CDR3 DNA: TGTGCCAGCAGGACCGCCGGGACAGGGGGGCCTAATGAAAAACTGTTTTTT. This codes for CASRTAGTGGPNEKLFF.

The table lists this clonotype with a few counts. This chain connects TRBV7-9 to TRBJ2-5, with 7 bases that match TRBD1. There are 15 residues in the CDR3. Trimming cost V 5 bases and J 5 bases; bases outside gene matches: 11. The germline CDR1 and CDR2 sequences are SEHNR and FQNEAQ (reference sequence). The CDR3 DNA is TGTGCCAGCAGCGAAACCAGGGACAGTTCGGAGACCCAGTACTTC. Residues: CASSETRDSSETQYF.